Presented here are 25 T cell receptor beta chains from one specimen sequenced in a study of cytomegalovirus exposure and HLA in healthy donors. PCR employed 60 Vbeta and 13 Jbeta primers. Method: immunoSEQ multiplex PCR; TCRdb's copy keeps in-frame clones and lacks some. The sample records 120,000 or so clones, 75% to 90% being singletons. The sequenced material came from PBMCs. These receptors were collected from a man aged 18 to 29 in good health and CMV-seropositive.

The chain is built from TRBV4-1 and TRBJ2-7; tentative D call: TRBD2 (5 bases). Deletions cut 0 bases from V and 2 bases from J, with 17 bases between. Germline CDR1 is MGHRA and CDR2 is YSYEKL. The CDR3 covers 17 residues. CDR3 residues: CASSQEKLVLATYEQYF. CDR3 DNA sequence: TGCGCCAGCAGCCAAGAAAAGCTGGTCCTAGCCACCTACGAGCAGTACTTC.

The V and J genes are TRBV7-6 and TRBJ2-3, with 13 bases matching TRBD2. The ends lost 6 bases at V and 4 bases at J; junction bases unmatched: 4. This CDR3 has 15 amino acids. In germline, CDR1 is SGHVS, CDR2 FNYEAQ. The CDR3 bases are TGTGCCAGCAGTTTGACTAGCGGGGGGTCAGATACGCAGTATTTT. Translating gives CASSLTSGGSDTQYF.

The chain couples TRBV4-1 to TRBJ1-2, with D hard to call. CDR3 length equals 14 residues. Germline assignment: CDR1 MGHRA and CDR2 YSYEKL. V lost 0 bases and J 2 bases, leaving 7 bases between the germline ends. CDR3 in amino acids: CASSQERENYGYTF. CDR3 DNA sequence: TGCGCCAGCAGCCAAGAACGGGAAAACTATGGCTACACCTTC.

The chain has TRBV6-5 and TRBJ2-3; 8 bases match TRBD2. The V and J ends lost 1 base and 4 bases, in that order; junction bases with no gene match: 4. From germline, CDR1 is MNHEY and CDR2 SVGAGI. This CDR3 spans 15 amino acids. The CDR3 DNA sequence: TGTGCCAGCAGTTACTGGCGGGGGGCCCCAGATACGCAGTATTTT. Its protein product is CASSYWRGAPDTQYF.

In this sample, this clone turned up once. This rearrangement joins TRBV11-2 to TRBJ1-6, with a tentative D call TRBD1 (5 bases). The CDR3 covers 14 residues. Trimming left V 1 base short and J 5 bases short, with 6 bases between. Germline CDR1 reads SGHAT; CDR2 reads FQNNGV. The DNA of the CDR3 is TGTGCCAGCAGCTTAGGGGGGGATAATTCACCCCTCCACTTT. Its translation is CASSLGGDNSPLHF.

This clone came up a few times. This chain links TRBV2 with TRBJ1-1, with 7 bases aligning to TRBD1. The germline V gene has CDR1 SNHLY and CDR2 FYNNEI. Trimming at V came to 5 bases and at J to 3 bases, leaving 3 bases not matched to a gene. The CDR3 is 13 amino acids. This chain's CDR3 is CASSRQGHTEAFF. In nucleotides, the CDR3 is TGTGCCAGCAGTCGACAGGGACACACTGAAGCTTTCTTT.

The chain is built from TRBV7-6 and TRBJ2-5; possibly TRBD2 for D (6 bases). With the DNA end fitting TRBJ2-7 better, the J assignment may be wrong. Germline loops: CDR1 SGHVS, CDR2 FNYEAQ. The CDR3 loop spans 14 amino acids. This CDR3 is CASSLGRGSYEQYF. The CDR3 DNA follows: TGTGCCAGCAGCTTAGGGCGGGGCTCCTACGAGCAGTACTTC.

This sequence joins TRBV28 and TRBJ2-1, with 8 positions matching TRBD1. With V trimmed by 6 bases and J by 6 bases, 7 bases remained unmatched. There are 14 residues in the CDR3. Germline V lookup: CDR1 MDHEN, CDR2 SYDVKM. The CDR3 loop is CASSSEQGGNEQFF. DNA for the CDR3: TGTGCCAGCAGCTCAGAACAGGGGGGCAATGAGCAGTTCTTC.

The chain recombines TRBV5-8 with TRBJ2-1; TRBD2 aligns across 8 bases. Germline loops: CDR1 SGHTS, CDR2 YDEGEE. The V segment lost 4 bases and the J segment 5 bases; nucleotides outside the gene matches: 14. The length of the CDR3 is 17 residues. CDR3 nucleotides: TGTGCCAGCAGCGGATTCCAGAGGAGCGGGGGACACAATGAGCAGTTCTTC. Its translation: CASSGFQRSGGHNEQFF.

The count of this clone is one. The chain combines TRBV6-1 with TRBJ2-7, with 8 bases fitting TRBD2. The CDR3 is 15 residues long. The germline CDR1 and CDR2 sequences are MNHNS and SASEGT. With V trimmed by 5 bases and J by 3 bases, 9 bases remained unmatched. CDR3 region: CASSPGTRPDYEQYF. CDR3 coding DNA: TGTGCCAGCAGTCCCGGGACTAGGCCAGACTACGAGCAGTACTTC.

This chain links TRBV5-4 with TRBJ1-1, with D possibly TRBD1 on 5 matching bases. V was pared by 4 bases and J by 3 bases, with 16 bases between. CDR1 is SGHNT and CDR2 is YYREEE in the germline V gene (reference sequence). The CDR3 sequence is 15 residues long. The CDR3 here is CASSLLGGGDTEAFF. In DNA, the CDR3 is TGTGCCAGCAGCCTCCTAGGCGGGGGAGACACTGAAGCTTTCTTT.

The V gene is TRBV6-1, the J gene TRBJ1-1; 7 nucleotides align to TRBD1. CDR1 is MNHNS, CDR2 SASEGT, per germline. The CDR3 sequence is 11 residues long. The J segment lost 7 bases and the V segment lost 5 bases, leaving 1 base of the junction unmatched. In DNA, the CDR3 is TGTGCCAGCAGTACAGGGGTTGAAGCTTTCTTT. Amino acids: CASSTGVEAFF.

J is TRBJ1-2 and V is TRBV5-4, with D unclear. Trimming removed 0 bases at V and 1 base at J, with 7 bases between. Germline V lookup: CDR1 SGHNT, CDR2 YYREEE (reference sequence). This CDR3 is built from 14 residues. CDR3 residues: CASSLGGVNYGYTF. The CDR3 DNA sequence: TGTGCCAGCAGCTTGGGGGGAGTTAACTATGGCTACACCTTC.

The chain uses TRBV7-9 and TRBJ2-7; D may be TRBD1 (6 bases). CDR1 is SEHNR and CDR2 is FQNEAQ in the germline V gene (reference sequence). This CDR3 is built from 15 residues. V lost 7 bases, J lost 5 bases, and 21 bases lay in between. For the CDR3, the DNA is TGTGCCAGCACCCAAAAGGGAACAGGGAAGGACGAGCAGTACTTC. Translation gives CASTQKGTGKDEQYF.

This sequence joins TRBV5-1 and TRBJ2-2, with TRBD2 matching over 11 bases. V trimming: 4 bases; J trimming: 6 bases; junction bases outside the gene matches: 8. The CDR3 is made up of 16 amino acids. CDR1 is SGHRS, CDR2 YFSETQ, per germline. CDR3 protein: CASSLLRLAGSGELFF. DNA of the CDR3: TGCGCCAGCAGCCTCCTTCGACTAGCGGGGTCCGGGGAGCTGTTTTTT.

This clone was seen just once. The J gene is TRBJ1-5, the V gene TRBV9; TRBD1 is a possible D gene (6 bases). Germline values: CDR1 SGDLS, CDR2 YYNGEE. There are 15 residues in the CDR3. V was clipped by 4 bases and J by 7 bases, with 18 bases between them. The DNA of the CDR3 is TGTGCCAGCAGCCCCAGGGGTTGGGACGGGCAGCCCCAGCATTTT. Translation gives CASSPRGWDGQPQHF.

The rearrangement uses TRBV7-3 and TRBJ2-7, with TRBD1 identical over 7 bases. V gave up 5 bases and J gave up 6 bases; unmatched junction bases: 7. The CDR3 spans 13 residues. In germline, CDR1 is SGHTA, CDR2 FQGTGA. The CDR3 spells CASSIGTASEQYF. The CDR3 DNA is TGTGCCAGCAGCATAGGGACAGCCTCCGAGCAGTACTTC. Full variable domain (missing parts from reference TRBV7-3 and TRBJ2-7): GAGVSQTPSNKVTEKGKYVELRCDPISGHTALYWYRQSLGQGPEFLIYFQGTGAADDSGLPNDRFFAVRPEGSVSTLKIQRTERGDSAVYLCASSIGTASEQYFGPGTRLTVT.

The chain joins TRBV5-1 to TRBJ2-3; D is perhaps TRBD2 (5 bases). V was cut by 4 bases and J by 1 base, with 7 bases left in between. Germline V gives CDR1 SGHRS, CDR2 YFSETQ. This CDR3 is 13 amino acids long. The CDR3 nucleotides read TGCGCCAGCAGCGCGGGCGGCACAGATACGCAGTATTTT. Translated: CASSAGGTDTQYF.

V usage is TRBV7-2 and J usage is TRBJ1-1; D might be TRBD1 (6 bases). V lost 8 bases to trimming and J lost 0 bases, with 22 bases between them. The germline CDR1 and CDR2 sequences are SGHTA and FQGNSA. CDR3 size: 17 residues. In DNA, the CDR3 is TGTGCCAGCTCCATTCCCGGGGGGCTCCAACTGAACACTGAAGCTTTCTTT. It translates to CASSIPGGLQLNTEAFF.

The CDR3 DNA reads as TGTGCCATCAGTGGGATACTAGCGGGGAGCACAGATACGCAGTATTTT. This codes for CAISGILAGSTDTQYF. This rearrangement joins TRBV10-3 to TRBJ2-3; 10 nucleotides agree with TRBD2. Trimming removed 4 bases from V and 0 bases from J; junction bases left unmatched: 4. The CDR3 runs 16 residues. Germline CDR1 reads ENHRY; CDR2 reads SYGVKD.

V gene TRBV7-9 combines with J gene TRBJ1-2; D gene uncertain. There are 13 residues in the CDR3. Trimming cost V 8 bases and J 0 bases, with 10 bases left between them. The V gene's germline CDR1 is SEHNR and CDR2 FQNEAQ (reference sequence). CDR3 residues: CASSLSANYGYTF. For the CDR3, the DNA is TGTGCCAGCTCTTTGTCCGCTAACTATGGCTACACCTTC.

Only one count was recorded for this clone. This chain connects TRBV27 to TRBJ1-1; possible D gene TRBD1, 5 bases. The CDR3 is made up of 14 amino acids. Germline loops: CDR1 MNHEY, CDR2 SMNVEV (reference sequence). Trimming removed 6 bases at V and 0 bases at J, with 11 bases between. The CDR3 DNA reads as TGTGCCAGCAGGCAGGGCCAAGTGAACACTGAAGCTTTCTTT. It codes for CASRQGQVNTEAFF.

The chain joins TRBV10-3 to TRBJ2-7; D possibly corresponds to TRBD1 (5 bases). This CDR3 comprises 13 residues. Trimming shortened V by 4 bases and J by 4 bases, and 11 bases separated the two germline ends. Per germline, CDR1 ENHRY and CDR2 SYGVKD. The CDR3 protein is CAISVGASYEQYF. The CDR3 DNA is TGTGCCATCAGTGTAGGGGCGAGTTACGAGCAGTACTTC.

J is TRBJ2-5 and V is TRBV10-3, with a possible D match to TRBD1 (6 bases). TRBJ2-7 explains the end of the DNA better; the J call may be wrong. This CDR3 region has 13 residues. Germline assignment: CDR1 ENHRY and CDR2 SYGVKD. As DNA, the CDR3 is TGTGCCATCGGGGACACCCTGTCCTACGAGCAGTACTTC. Translated, it gives CAIGDTLSYEQYF.

V and J are TRBV5-4 and TRBJ2-1; 8 nucleotides match TRBD2. Germline V gives CDR1 SGHNT, CDR2 YYREEE (reference sequence). The CDR3 totals 14 residues. Germline trimming cut 6 bases from V and 4 bases from J; bases unmatched to any gene: 6. CDR3 region: CASNRGGLYNEQFF. The CDR3 DNA reads TGTGCCAGCAACCGGGGGGGCTTATACAATGAGCAGTTCTTC. The whole variable domain, remainder taken from reference TRBV5-4 and TRBJ2-1, is ETGVTQSPTHLIKTRGQQVTLRCSSQSGHNTVSWYQQALGQGPQFIFQYYREEENGRGNFPPRFSGLQFPNYSSELNVNALELDDSALYLCASNRGGLYNEQFFGPGTRLTVL.